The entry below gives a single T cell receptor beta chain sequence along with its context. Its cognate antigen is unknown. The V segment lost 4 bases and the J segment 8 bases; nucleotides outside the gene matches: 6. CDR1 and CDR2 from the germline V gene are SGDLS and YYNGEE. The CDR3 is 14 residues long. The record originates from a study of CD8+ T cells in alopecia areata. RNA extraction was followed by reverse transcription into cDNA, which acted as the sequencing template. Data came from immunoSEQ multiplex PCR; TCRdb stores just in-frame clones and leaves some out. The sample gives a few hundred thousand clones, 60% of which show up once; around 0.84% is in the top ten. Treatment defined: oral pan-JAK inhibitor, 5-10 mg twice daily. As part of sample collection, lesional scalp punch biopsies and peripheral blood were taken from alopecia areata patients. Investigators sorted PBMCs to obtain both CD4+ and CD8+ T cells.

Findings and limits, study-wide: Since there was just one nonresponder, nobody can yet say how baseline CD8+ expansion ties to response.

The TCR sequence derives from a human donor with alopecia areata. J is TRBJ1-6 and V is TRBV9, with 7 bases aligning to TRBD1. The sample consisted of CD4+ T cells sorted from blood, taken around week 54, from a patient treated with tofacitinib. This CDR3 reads CASSPEGAYSPLHF. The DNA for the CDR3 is TGTGCCAGCAGCCCAGAGGGGGCGTATTCACCCCTCCACTTT.